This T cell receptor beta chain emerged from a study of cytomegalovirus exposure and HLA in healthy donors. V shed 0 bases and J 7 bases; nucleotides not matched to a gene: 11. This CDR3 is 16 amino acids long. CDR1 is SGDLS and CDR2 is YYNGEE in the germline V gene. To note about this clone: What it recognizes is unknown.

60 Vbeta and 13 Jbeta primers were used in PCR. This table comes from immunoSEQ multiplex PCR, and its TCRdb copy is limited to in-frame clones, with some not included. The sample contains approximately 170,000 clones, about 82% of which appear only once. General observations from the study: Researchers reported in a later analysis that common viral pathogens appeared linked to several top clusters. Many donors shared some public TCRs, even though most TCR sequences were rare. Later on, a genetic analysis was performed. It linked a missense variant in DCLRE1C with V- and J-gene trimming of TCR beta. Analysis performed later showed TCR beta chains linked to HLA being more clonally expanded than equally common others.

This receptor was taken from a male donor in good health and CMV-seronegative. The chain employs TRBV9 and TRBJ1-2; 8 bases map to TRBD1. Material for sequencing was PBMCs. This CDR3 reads CASSVAHLQGAGGYTF. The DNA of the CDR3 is TGTGCCAGCAGCGTAGCTCACCTTCAGGGGGCTGGTGGCTACACCTTC.